Listed here is a single T cell receptor (beta chain). Generated by immunoSEQ multiplex PCR, the TCRdb table keeps only in-frame clones and is missing some. Among fewer than 85,000 clones listed, 88% were seen once. CDR1 and CDR2 from the germline V gene are LGHNA and YNFKEQ. V lost 4 bases, J lost 6 bases, and 12 bases stayed unmatched. The length of the CDR3 is 16 residues. The data belong to a study of T cell responses to AZD1222 COVID-19 vaccine. The sequence came from an adult who received the MenACWY meningococcal vaccine as a control. The sample in question was peripheral blood, obtained 28 days after the second dose of the MenACWY control vaccine. The chain is built from TRBV4-2 and TRBJ2-1; 7 bases agree with TRBD1. CDR3 sequence (DNA): TGTGCCAGCAGCCTCCACGGACAGGTTCGGAGCAATGAGCAGTTCTTC. It specifies CASSLHGQVRSNEQFF.